Listed below are T cell receptor beta chains from one sample, sequenced in a study of CD8 T cells in ankylosing spondylitis. MiXCR, run by TCRdb on the 5' RACE reads, gives a single entry per CDR3 protein. The repertoire has approximately 150,000 distinct CDR3 sequences, 25% to 35% of them found once; the top ten carry around 6.2%. Sequencing was performed on synovial fluid, either unsorted or a sorted T cell fraction (not recorded which). The receptors were gathered from a male donor with ankylosing spondylitis. CDR3s include the opening cysteine and the closing phenylalanine or tryptophan. A D gene is named only where the DNA matches it firmly. The listing skips clone size in some rows; elsewhere it reads once, few, many or a size class.

size: .
V: TRBV20-1
length: 14
J: TRBJ1-5
D: .
CDR3: CSARTEIWDQPQHF
DNA: TGCAGTGCTCGGACGGAGATCTGGGATCAGCCCCAGCATTTT

size: .
V: TRBV29-1
length: 13
J: TRBJ2-1
D: TRBD1
CDR3: CSVEGDRVNEQFF
DNA: TGCAGCGTGGAGGGGGACAGGGTCAATGAGCAGTTCTTC

size: .
V: TRBV12-3/TRBV12-4
length: 15
J: TRBJ1-1
D: .
CDR3: CASSPRSGTNTEAFF
DNA: TGTGCCAGCAGTCCCCGCTCGGGGACGAACACTGAAGCTTTCTTT

size: few
V: TRBV7-8
length: 18
J: TRBJ2-3
D: TRBD2
CDR3: CASSLLGFSGSPPDTQYF
DNA: TGTGCCAGCAGCTTATTGGGGTTTAGCGGGAGCCCACCAGATACGCAGTATTTT

size: few
V: TRBV7-9
length: 11
J: TRBJ2-3
D: .
CDR3: CASTLGDTQYF
DNA: TGTGCCAGCACGCTCGGGGATACGCAGTATTTT

size: many
V: TRBV7-2
length: 16
J: TRBJ2-5
D: .
CDR3: CASSPSVSGRGETQYF
DNA: TGTGCCAGCAGCCCATCGGTATCCGGGAGAGGTGAGACCCAGTACTTC

size: .
V: TRBV12-3/TRBV12-4
length: 15
J: TRBJ1-4
D: .
CDR3: CASSLGPGDWEKLFF
DNA: TGTGCCAGCAGTTTAGGCCCCGGGGATTGGGAAAAACTGTTTTTT

size: many
V: TRBV4-2
length: 15
J: TRBJ1-2
D: .
CDR3: CASSQGAGSTEGYTF
DNA: TGTGCCAGCAGCCAAGGGGCAGGGAGTACGGAGGGCTACACCTTC

size: few
V: TRBV20-1
length: 16
J: TRBJ2-2
D: TRBD2
CDR3: CSARKTSGSYGGELFF
DNA: TGCAGTGCTAGAAAGACTAGCGGGAGTTATGGCGGGGAGCTGTTTTTT

size: .
V: TRBV10-1
length: 13
J: TRBJ1-5
D: .
CDR3: CARTRRFNQPQHF
DNA: TGCGCCAGGACCAGGAGATTCAATCAGCCCCAGCATTTT

size: many
V: TRBV28
length: 15
J: TRBJ2-7
D: .
CDR3: CASTSGLSRTYEQYF
DNA: TGTGCCAGCACCTCGGGGCTAAGCCGTACCTACGAGCAGTACTTC

size: .
V: TRBV7-8
length: 13
J: TRBJ1-1
D: .
CDR3: CASSLDGYTEAFF
DNA: TGTGCCAGCAGCTTAGATGGGTACACTGAAGCTTTCTTT

size: .
V: TRBV14
length: 16
J: TRBJ2-7
D: .
CDR3: CASSQVRKARTHEQYF
DNA: TGTGCCAGCAGCCAAGTAAGAAAGGCCAGAACCCACGAGCAGTACTTC

size: .
V: TRBV6-1
length: 14
J: TRBJ1-3
D: TRBD1
CDR3: CASTQGASGNTIYF
DNA: TGTGCCAGCACCCAGGGGGCCTCTGGAAACACCATATATTTT

size: many
V: TRBV12-3/TRBV12-4
length: 16
J: TRBJ1-6
D: TRBD1
CDR3: CASSLMGQIINSPLHF
DNA: TGTGCCAGCAGTTTGATGGGACAGATAATTAATTCACCCCTCCACTTT

size: many
V: TRBV20-1
length: 15
J: TRBJ2-1
D: TRBD2
CDR3: CSAKRDTSSYNEQFF
DNA: TGCAGTGCTAAGCGGGATACGAGCTCCTACAATGAGCAGTTCTTC

size: many
V: TRBV4-1
length: 14
J: TRBJ1-3
D: .
CDR3: CASSQGHSGNTIYF
DNA: TGCGCCAGCAGCCAAGGACACTCTGGAAACACCATATATTTT

size: .
V: TRBV30
length: 11
J: TRBJ2-3
D: .
CDR3: CAWRTTSTQYF
DNA: TGTGCCTGGCGCACGACGAGTACGCAGTATTTT

size: .
V: TRBV7-3
length: 15
J: TRBJ2-3
D: .
CDR3: CASSLEYKGRDTQYF
DNA: TGTGCCAGCAGCTTAGAATATAAGGGGCGAGATACGCAGTATTTT

size: .
V: TRBV18
length: 13
J: TRBJ1-2
D: .
CDR3: CASSPPGGDGYTF
DNA: TGTGCCAGCTCACCACCGGGGGGGGATGGCTACACCTTC

size: few
V: TRBV6-1
length: 15
J: TRBJ1-6
D: .
CDR3: CASSLSSSYNSPLHF
DNA: TGTGCCAGCAGCCTCAGTAGCTCCTATAATTCACCCCTCCACTTT

size: .
V: TRBV20-1
length: 15
J: TRBJ2-3
D: TRBD2
CDR3: CSASGLAGRGDTQYF
DNA: TGCAGTGCTAGCGGACTAGCGGGGAGAGGGGATACGCAGTATTTT

size: many
V: TRBV15
length: 14
J: TRBJ1-1
D: .
CDR3: CATSRGGENTEAFF
DNA: TGTGCCACCAGCAGAGGGGGGGAGAACACTGAAGCTTTCTTT

size: .
V: TRBV20-1
length: 15
J: TRBJ2-7
D: .
CDR3: CSAVNPKTSIYEQYF
DNA: TGCAGTGCCGTAAACCCGAAGACGTCGATTTACGAGCAGTACTTC

size: few
V: TRBV5-1
length: 13
J: TRBJ2-7
D: TRBD2
CDR3: CASSPGLAEKQYF
DNA: TGCGCCAGCAGCCCGGGACTAGCGGAGAAGCAGTACTTC

size: .
V: TRBV4-2
length: 14
J: TRBJ2-7
D: .
CDR3: CASSHPGTAGEQYF
DNA: TGTGCCAGCAGCCACCCCGGGACTGCTGGCGAGCAGTACTTC

size: .
V: TRBV6-6
length: 12
J: TRBJ1-4
D: TRBD1
CDR3: CASTAWGQGMFF
DNA: TGTGCCAGCACCGCTTGGGGACAGGGAATGTTTTTT

size: .
V: TRBV4-3
length: 20
J: TRBJ2-6
D: .
CDR3: CASSQEYPGPGGSGANVLTF
DNA: TGCGCCAGCAGCCAAGAATATCCAGGGCCCGGGGGCTCTGGGGCCAACGTCCTGACTTTC

size: .
V: TRBV10-3
length: 14
J: TRBJ2-7
D: TRBD2
CDR3: CAIKERRESYEQYF
DNA: TGTGCCATCAAGGAACGGCGGGAGTCATACGAGCAGTACTTC

size: many
V: TRBV6-5
length: 16
J: TRBJ1-1
D: .
CDR3: CASSYSEGAWDTEAFF
DNA: TGTGCCAGCAGTTACTCAGAGGGAGCGTGGGACACTGAAGCTTTCTTT

size: .
V: TRBV6-1
length: 14
J: TRBJ2-5
D: .
CDR3: CASSPPGQSGTQYF
DNA: TGTGCCAGCAGTCCGCCGGGCCAAAGTGGGACCCAGTACTTC

size: few
V: TRBV21-1
length: 12
J: TRBJ1-1
D: .
CDR3: CASSGGPTEAFF
DNA: TGTGCCAGCAGCGGGGGGCCCACTGAAGCTTTCTTT

size: few
V: TRBV7-8
length: 13
J: TRBJ2-1
D: .
CDR3: CASSLGIGYEQFF
DNA: TGTGCCAGCAGCTTAGGGATTGGCTATGAGCAGTTCTTC

size: .
V: TRBV9
length: 16
J: TRBJ2-3
D: .
CDR3: CASSDTLGGYTDTQYF
DNA: TGTGCCAGCAGCGATACCCTCGGGGGCTACACAGATACGCAGTATTTT

size: .
V: TRBV28
length: 15
J: TRBJ2-4
D: TRBD2
CDR3: CASSPSRSGSYIQYF
DNA: TGTGCCAGCAGCCCCAGTCGGAGCGGGAGTTACATTCAGTACTTC

size: few
V: TRBV6-2/TRBV6-3
length: 15
J: TRBJ2-1
D: TRBD2
CDR3: CASSPGTSDYNEQFF
DNA: TGTGCCAGCAGTCCCGGGACTAGCGACTACAATGAGCAGTTCTTC

size: .
V: TRBV12-3/TRBV12-4
length: 12
J: TRBJ2-7
D: .
CDR3: CASSLVLHEQYF
DNA: TGTGCCAGCAGTTTAGTTCTCCACGAGCAGTACTTC

size: few
V: TRBV7-8
length: 13
J: TRBJ1-1
D: .
CDR3: CASSLDLDSEAFF
DNA: TGTGCCAGCAGCTTAGATCTCGACAGTGAAGCTTTCTTT

size: .
V: TRBV7-7
length: 14
J: TRBJ1-5
D: .
CDR3: CASIRPGAIQPQHF
DNA: TGTGCTAGCATCCGACCGGGGGCAATACAGCCCCAGCATTTT

size: .
V: TRBV27
length: 14
J: TRBJ2-3
D: .
CDR3: CASMRAGLTDTQYF
DNA: TGTGCCAGCATGAGGGCGGGCCTTACAGATACGCAGTATTTT

size: .
V: TRBV7-9
length: 12
J: TRBJ1-2
D: .
CDR3: CASSAGARGYTF
DNA: TGTGCCAGCAGCGCAGGGGCGCGGGGCTACACCTTC

size: few
V: TRBV25-1
length: 15
J: TRBJ2-2
D: .
CDR3: CASSGDRGTTGELFF
DNA: TGTGCCAGCAGTGGGGACCGGGGAACCACCGGGGAGCTGTTTTTT

size: few
V: TRBV12-3/TRBV12-4
length: 15
J: TRBJ2-2
D: .
CDR3: CASSLVLQRTGELFF
DNA: TGTGCCAGCAGTTTAGTCCTCCAGCGGACCGGGGAGCTGTTTTTT

size: .
V: TRBV20-1
length: 14
J: TRBJ1-1
D: .
CDR3: CSARGPGGGTEAFF
DNA: TGCAGTGCTAGGGGGCCGGGAGGGGGGACTGAAGCTTTCTTT

size: few
V: TRBV28
length: 13
J: TRBJ1-3
D: TRBD1
CDR3: CASWTGSGNTIYF
DNA: TGTGCCAGTTGGACAGGATCTGGAAACACCATATATTTT

size: .
V: TRBV10-3
length: 14
J: TRBJ1-1
D: .
CDR3: CAISDQAGRTEAFF
DNA: TGTGCCATCAGTGACCAGGCAGGGAGGACTGAAGCTTTCTTT

size: few
V: TRBV3-1
length: 18
J: TRBJ2-3
D: TRBD2
CDR3: CASSHLTLTSGGTDTQYF
DNA: TGTGCCAGCAGCCACCTTACACTCACTAGCGGGGGAACAGATACGCAGTATTTT

size: many
V: TRBV29-1
length: 13
J: TRBJ2-4
D: TRBD2
CDR3: CSVEGGLQNIQYF
DNA: TGCAGCGTGGAGGGAGGGTTACAAAACATTCAGTACTTC

size: .
V: TRBV6-1
length: 15
J: TRBJ1-1
D: .
CDR3: CASREVVLLNTEAFF
DNA: TGTGCCAGCAGGGAGGTTGTACTATTAAACACTGAAGCTTTCTTT

size: .
V: TRBV6-2/TRBV6-3
length: 15
J: TRBJ2-1
D: TRBD1
CDR3: CASRLGTGGRDEQFF
DNA: TGTGCCAGCAGGTTAGGGACAGGGGGAAGGGATGAGCAGTTCTTC